These 19 T cell receptor beta chains came from one sample sequenced in a study of T-cell memory formation after mild COVID-19. From the 5' RACE reads, TCRdb called clonotypes with MiXCR, one entry per CDR3 protein. The table lists more than 110,000 distinct CDR3 sequences, 14% of them singletons. The specimen was PBMCs or a T cell subset sorted from them (not recorded which). The receptors were gathered from an adult woman who had mild COVID-19 (a few samples of this study predate the infection). Cell type and time point are not known.

V usage is TRBV7-2 and J usage is TRBJ2-2; D gene unclear. V shed 1 base and J shed 10 bases, with 13 bases lying between them. The CDR3 contains 14 residues. The germline gives CDR1 SGHTA, CDR2 FQGNSA. The CDR3: CASSLVALGTELFF. For the CDR3, the DNA is TGTGCCAGCAGCTTAGTGGCGCTAGGAACGGAGCTGTTTTTT.

This clonotype was found a few times. The V call is TRBV6-2 or TRBV6-3, the J call TRBJ2-7; D may be TRBD2 (5 bases). The CDR3 is made up of 13 amino acids. Germline V gene lookup returns CDR1 MNHEY and CDR2 SVGEGT. V was trimmed by 6 bases and J by 2 bases, leaving 11 bases between them. The CDR3 sequence: CASREGLTYEQYF. The CDR3 DNA reads TGTGCCAGCAGAGAGGGTCTTACCTACGAGCAGTACTTC.

The J gene is TRBJ1-2, the V gene TRBV20-1; possibly TRBD1 for D (5 bases). The CDR3 has 13 residues. CDR1 is DFQATT, CDR2 SNEGSKA, per germline (reference sequence). V lost 4 bases, J lost 4 bases, and 13 bases lay in between. The CDR3 nucleotides read TGCAGTGCTAACTGGGACTCACGCTATGGCTACACCTTC. Its translation is CSANWDSRYGYTF.

Only one count was recorded for this clonotype. The gene calls are TRBV5-1 and TRBJ1-2; TRBD1 is a possible D gene (6 bases). The germline V gene encodes CDR1 SGHRS and CDR2 YFSETQ. Trimming pared 0 bases from V and 8 bases from J, leaving 14 bases between. CDR3 length: 14 amino acids. The CDR3 nucleotides read TGCGCCAGCAGCTTGGAGGCAGGGGCCCGCGGCTACACCTTC. Translation: CASSLEAGARGYTF.

This clonotype was detected a few times. CDR3 nucleotide sequence: TGTGCCAGCAGCCAAACTAGCGGGGCAGCCAAAAACATTCAGTACTTC. It is translated as CASSQTSGAAKNIQYF. The chain links TRBV7-9 to TRBJ2-4, with 10 bases lining up with TRBD2. Germline assignment: CDR1 SEHNR and CDR2 FQNEAQ (reference sequence). With 5 bases clipped from V and 0 bases from J, the junction kept 4 bases outside the gene matches. CDR3 length equals 16 residues.

V and J are TRBV6-2 or TRBV6-3 and TRBJ2-5; D is possibly TRBD2 (5 bases). The V end lost 10 bases, the J end lost 4 bases, and 10 bases lay between the germline ends. CDR1 and CDR2 (germline): MNHEY, SVGEGT. The CDR3 contains 11 residues. The CDR3 coding sequence is TGTGCCACCCGGGGTCGAGAGACCCAGTACTTC. The encoded protein is CATRGRETQYF.

V gene TRBV18 combines with J gene TRBJ2-7; 9 positions match TRBD1. The CDR3 is 14 residues long. Germline V lookup: CDR1 KGHSH, CDR2 LQKENI. Losses at the gene ends were 6 bases for V and 5 bases for J; bases not matched to a gene: 8. CDR3 protein: CASSVRDRANEQYF. CDR3 DNA: TGTGCCAGCTCGGTCCGGGACAGGGCAAACGAGCAGTACTTC.

This clonotype was counted at least ten times. The rearrangement joins TRBV20-1 to TRBJ2-1; 11 nucleotides match TRBD2. J gave up 3 bases and V 3 bases, and 7 bases lay outside the gene matches. Germline CDR1 and CDR2: DFQATT and SNEGSKA (reference sequence). The CDR3 extends over 16 amino acids. Here the CDR3 DNA reads TGCAGTGCTAGGCATGGGGGACTAGCGGACTACAATGAGCAGTTCTTC. It specifies CSARHGGLADYNEQFF.

This chain connects TRBV7-2 to TRBJ2-1, with a tentative D call TRBD2 (5 bases). The V and J ends lost 5 bases and 4 bases respectively, with 18 bases between them. The germline gives CDR1 SGHTA, CDR2 FQGNSA. The length of the CDR3 is 16 residues. CDR3 in DNA: TGTGCCAGCAGCCCGCGTTACGGACTTCCATACAATGAGCAGTTCTTC. Protein: CASSPRYGLPYNEQFF.

This clonotype came up a few times. The chain combines TRBV6-4 with TRBJ2-3; unclear D gene. V was shortened by 0 bases and J by 1 base, with 8 bases between the two germline ends. The germline CDR1 and CDR2 sequences are MRHNA and SNTAGT. This CDR3 contains 15 residues. The CDR3, as DNA: TGTGCCAGCAGTGACTCAGAACATGGCACAGATACGCAGTATTTT. Protein sequence: CASSDSEHGTDTQYF.

The table lists this clonotype with a few counts. The rearrangement links TRBV6-2 or TRBV6-3 to TRBJ2-5; the match to TRBD1 covers 8 bases. The V gene's germline CDR1 is MNHEY and CDR2 SVGEGT. This CDR3 has 18 amino acids. V was clipped by 5 bases and J by 1 base; unmatched bases: 15. The CDR3 sequence: CASSTYGTGSFIQETQYF. The CDR3 nucleotides read TGTGCCAGCAGTACCTACGGGACAGGTTCCTTCATCCAAGAGACCCAGTACTTC.

This clonotype was seen more than once but under ten times. J is TRBJ1-2 and V is TRBV4-1; D gene ambiguous. The CDR3 is made up of 15 amino acids. The V end was cut by 1 base, the J end by 8 bases, with 17 bases between. Germline V gives CDR1 MGHRA, CDR2 YSYEKL. The CDR3 here is CASSQGILGWGGYTF. The CDR3 bases are TGCGCCAGCAGCCAAGGGATATTGGGGTGGGGAGGCTACACCTTC.

This clonotype came up a few times. The CDR3 DNA follows: TGTGCCAGCAGCCTAAGGACTAGCGGGAGTTTCACCGGGGAGCTGTTTTTT. It codes for CASSLRTSGSFTGELFF. The V gene is TRBV7-9, the J gene TRBJ2-2; 13 bases fit TRBD2. The V gene's germline CDR1 is SEHNR and CDR2 FQNEAQ (reference sequence). This CDR3 is built from 17 residues. The ends lost 5 bases at V and 4 bases at J; junction bases unmatched: 7.

In its sample, this clonotype was seen a few times. The chain uses TRBV30 and TRBJ2-7; D unresolved. Germline CDR1 GTSNPN, CDR2 SVGIG (reference sequence). Trimming shortened V by 4 bases and J by 2 bases, and 9 bases separated the two germline ends. The CDR3 covers 12 residues. The CDR3 is CAWTTPAYEQYF. The DNA for the CDR3 is TGTGCCTGGACAACGCCGGCCTACGAGCAGTACTTC.

This clonotype was observed a handful of times. This rearrangement joins TRBV27 to TRBJ2-7, with D perhaps given as TRBD1 or TRBD2 (5 bases each). Looked up from germline, CDR1 is MNHEY and CDR2 is SMNVEV (reference sequence). V was pared by 8 bases and J by 5 bases, with 13 bases between. This CDR3 contains 12 residues. The CDR3 sequence is CASGGLRDEQYF. The CDR3 nucleotides are TGTGCCAGCGGAGGACTCAGGGACGAGCAGTACTTC.

This clonotype was picked up a small number of times. V is TRBV7-6 and J is TRBJ2-7, with D possibly matching TRBD1 (6 bases). Per germline, CDR1 SGHVS and CDR2 FNYEAQ. This CDR3 spans 15 amino acids. V was cut by 1 base and J by 3 bases, with 13 bases left in between. DNA of the CDR3: TGTGCCAGCAGCTTAGAATCCGGACAGCTCTACGAGCAGTACTTC. Translation: CASSLESGQLYEQYF.

This clonotype was observed a handful of times. This chain links TRBV7-6 with TRBJ2-7; weak D call: TRBD1 (6 bases). CDR1 and CDR2 from the germline V gene are SGHVS and FNYEAQ. V dropped 2 bases and J dropped 5 bases, with 10 bases sitting between them. This CDR3 has 13 amino acids. CDR3 DNA: TGTGCCAGCAGCTTAATGACAGGAGACGAGCAGTACTTC. Translated, it gives CASSLMTGDEQYF. The complete variable domain, with remaining parts taken from reference TRBV7-6 and TRBJ2-7, reads GAGVSQSPRYKVTKRGQDVALRCDPISGHVSLYWYRQALGQGPEFLTYFNYEAQQDKSGLPNDRFSAERPEGSISTLTIQRTEQRDSAMYRCASSLMTGDEQYFGPGTRLTVT.

This chain joins TRBV9 and TRBJ1-4; D ambiguous. The CDR3 has 16 residues. Germline V lookup: CDR1 SGDLS, CDR2 YYNGEE. Between the trimmed V and J ends, which lost 3 bases and 3 bases, there was a span of 15 bases. CDR3 bases: TGTGCCAGCAGCGCCCACCGGACGGCCGCTAATGAAAAACTGTTTTTT. Translation gives CASSAHRTAANEKLFF.

This clonotype has ten or more counts. V gene TRBV6-6 combines with J gene TRBJ2-5; D is undetermined. CDR3 length equals 10 residues. Germline V gene lookup returns CDR1 MNHNY and CDR2 SVGAGI (reference sequence). The ends were cut back, 7 bases at V and 7 bases at J, with 7 bases in the middle. CDR3 protein: CASKKGTQYF. CDR3 sequence (DNA): TGTGCCAGCAAGAAGGGGACCCAGTACTTC.